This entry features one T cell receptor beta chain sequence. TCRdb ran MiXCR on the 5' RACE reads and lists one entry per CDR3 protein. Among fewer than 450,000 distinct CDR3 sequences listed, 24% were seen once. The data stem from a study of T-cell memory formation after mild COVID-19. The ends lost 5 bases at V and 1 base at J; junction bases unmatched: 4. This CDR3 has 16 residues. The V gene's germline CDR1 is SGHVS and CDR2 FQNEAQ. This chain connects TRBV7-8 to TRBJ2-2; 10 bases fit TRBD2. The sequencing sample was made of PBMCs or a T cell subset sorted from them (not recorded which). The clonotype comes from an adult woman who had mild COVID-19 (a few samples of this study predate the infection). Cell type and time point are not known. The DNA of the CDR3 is TGTGCCAGCAGCACACTAGCGGGATTGAACACCGGGGAGCTGTTTTTT. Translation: CASSTLAGLNTGELFF. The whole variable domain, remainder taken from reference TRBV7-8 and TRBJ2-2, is GAGVSQSPRYKVAKRGQDVALRCDPISGHVSLFWYQQALGQGPEFLTYFQNEAQLDKSGLPSDRFFAERPEGSVSTLKIQRTQQEDSAVYLCASSTLAGLNTGELFFGEGSRLTVL.